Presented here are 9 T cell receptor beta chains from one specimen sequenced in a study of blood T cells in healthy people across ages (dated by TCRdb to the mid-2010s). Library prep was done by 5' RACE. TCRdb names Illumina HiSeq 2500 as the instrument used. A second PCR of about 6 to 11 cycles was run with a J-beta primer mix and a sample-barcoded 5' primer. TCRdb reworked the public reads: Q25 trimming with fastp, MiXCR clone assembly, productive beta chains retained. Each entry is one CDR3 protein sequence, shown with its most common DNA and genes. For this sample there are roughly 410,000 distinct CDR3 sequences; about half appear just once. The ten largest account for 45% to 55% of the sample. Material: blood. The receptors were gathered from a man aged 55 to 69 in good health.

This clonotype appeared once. DNA for the CDR3: TGTGCCATCAGTGGATCGAAGGGGCCGGGGGAGACCCAGTACTTC. This codes for CAISGSKGPGETQYF. V is TRBV10-3 and J is TRBJ2-5; perhaps D is TRBD1 or TRBD2 (5 bases each). Germline assignment: CDR1 ENHRY and CDR2 SYGVKD. CDR3 length equals 15 residues. The germline V and J ends were trimmed by 4 bases and 5 bases, with 17 bases remaining between them.

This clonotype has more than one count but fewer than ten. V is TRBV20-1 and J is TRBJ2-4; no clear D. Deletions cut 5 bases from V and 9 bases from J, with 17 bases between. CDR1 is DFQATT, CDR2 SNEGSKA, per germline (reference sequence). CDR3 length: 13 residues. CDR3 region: CSAPADSSLIQYF. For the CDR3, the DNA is TGCAGTGCTCCTGCAGACTCTTCTCTCATTCAGTACTTC.

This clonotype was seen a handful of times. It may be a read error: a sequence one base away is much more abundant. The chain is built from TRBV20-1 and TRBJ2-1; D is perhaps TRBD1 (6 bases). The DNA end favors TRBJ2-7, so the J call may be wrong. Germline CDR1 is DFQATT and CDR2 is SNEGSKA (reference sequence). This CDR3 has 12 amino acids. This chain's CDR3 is CSAGGTGNEQYF. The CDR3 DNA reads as TGCAGTGCAGGGGGAACTGGAAATGAGCAGTACTTC.

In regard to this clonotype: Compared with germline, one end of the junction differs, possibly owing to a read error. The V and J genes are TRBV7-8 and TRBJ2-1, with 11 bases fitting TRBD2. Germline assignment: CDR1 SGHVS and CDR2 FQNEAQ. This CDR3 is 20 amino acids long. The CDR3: CASSPQLAGGPTSTYNKQFF. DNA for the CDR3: TGTGCCAGCAGCCCTCAGCTAGCGGGAGGCCCAACTTCAACCTACAATAAGCAGTTCTTC.

The CDR3: CASTSQGLRETQYF. DNA of the CDR3: TGTGCCAGCACCTCGCAGGGGTTGCGGGAGACCCAGTACTTC. The chain is built from TRBV7-9 and TRBJ2-4; a possible D gene is TRBD1 (6 bases). The DNA end favors TRBJ2-5, so the J call may be wrong. CDR1 is SEHNR, CDR2 FQNEAQ, per germline (reference sequence). The CDR3 loop spans 14 amino acids.

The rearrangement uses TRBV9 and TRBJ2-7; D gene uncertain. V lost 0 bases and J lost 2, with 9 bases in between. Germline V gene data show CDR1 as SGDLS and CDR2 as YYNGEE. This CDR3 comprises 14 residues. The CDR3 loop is CASSVGTGPYEQYF. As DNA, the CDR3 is TGTGCCAGCAGCGTAGGAACCGGGCCCTACGAGCAGTACTTC.

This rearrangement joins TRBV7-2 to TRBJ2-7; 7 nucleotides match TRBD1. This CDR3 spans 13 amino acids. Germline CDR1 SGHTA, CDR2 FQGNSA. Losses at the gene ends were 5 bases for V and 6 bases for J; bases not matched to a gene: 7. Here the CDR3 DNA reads TGTGCCAGCAGCCTACAGACAGGGACCGAGCAGTACTTC. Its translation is CASSLQTGTEQYF. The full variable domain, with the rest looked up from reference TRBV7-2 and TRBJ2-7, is GAGVSQSPSNKVTEKGKDVELRCDPISGHTALYWYRQSLGQGLEFLIYFQGNSAPDKSGLPSDRFSAERTGGSVSTLTIQRTQQEDSAVYLCASSLQTGTEQYFGPGTRLTVT.

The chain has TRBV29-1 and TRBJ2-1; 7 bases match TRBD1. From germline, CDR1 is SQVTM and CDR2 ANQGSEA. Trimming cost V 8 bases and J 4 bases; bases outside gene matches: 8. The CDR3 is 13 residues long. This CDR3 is CSSSGTVYNEQFF. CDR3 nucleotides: TGCAGCTCCTCCGGGACAGTATACAATGAGCAGTTCTTC.

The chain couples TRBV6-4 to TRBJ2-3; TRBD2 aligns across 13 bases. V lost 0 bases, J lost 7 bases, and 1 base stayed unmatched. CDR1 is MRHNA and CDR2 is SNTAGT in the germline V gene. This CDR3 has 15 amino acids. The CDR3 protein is CASSDSTSGGNTQYF. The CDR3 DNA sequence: TGTGCCAGCAGTGACTCGACTAGCGGGGGGAATACGCAGTATTTT.